This passage covers 19 T cell receptor beta chains from one sample sequenced in a study of glioma-infiltrating T cells. Amplification of TCR alpha and beta CDR3 regions from RNA used iRepertoire nested multiplex PCR. TCRdb itself ran the multiplex PCR reads through MiXCR, one entry per CDR3 protein. Of 150,000 to 200,000 distinct CDR3 sequences in the sample, 32% were seen once. Sample: glioma tissue, nonneoplastic brain tissue, or PBMCs (not recorded which). All receptors derive from a human donor with low-grade glioma or glioblastoma, undergoing nonglioma brain surgery, or in good health (not recorded which).

Remarks on this clonotype: One end of the junction does not line up with germline, which may come from a read error. The J gene is TRBJ1-2, the V gene TRBV6-6; 9 bases fit TRBD1. CDR3 size: 14 residues. CDR1 is MNHNY and CDR2 is SVGAGI in the germline V gene (reference sequence). CDR3 protein: CASSLQGAQSGHTF. The CDR3 DNA reads as TGTGCCAGCAGTTTACAGGGGGCGCAGAGTGGCCACACCTTC.

This clonotype was seen repeatedly, ten times or more. V is TRBV20-1 and J is TRBJ2-7; TRBD1 might be the D (5 bases). The CDR3 has 12 residues. Germline values: CDR1 DFQATT, CDR2 SNEGSKA (reference sequence). Trimming pared 3 bases from V and 5 bases from J, leaving 11 bases between. The CDR3 DNA reads as TGCAGTGCTAGGGCGACAGTCGACGAGCAGTACTTC. It specifies CSARATVDEQYF.

In the case of this clonotype: A much larger clone differs by one base, so this may be a read error. V gene TRBV7-3 combines with J gene TRBJ1-1; D is undetermined. CDR1 SGHTA and CDR2 FQGTGA come from the germline V gene. There are 13 residues in the CDR3. The germline V and J ends were trimmed by 1 base and 7 bases, with 10 bases remaining between them. CDR3 region: CASSLRGLYEAFF. The CDR3, as DNA: TGTGCCAGCAGCTTAAGAGGGTTATATGAAGCTTTCTTT.

The chain has TRBV7-8 and TRBJ2-7; TRBD2 agrees at 10 bases. The CDR3 consists of 14 residues. Per the germline V gene, CDR1 is SGHVS and CDR2 is FQNEAQ. With 5 bases clipped from V and 4 bases from J, the junction kept 5 bases outside the gene matches. This chain's CDR3 is CASSLGLAEYEQYF. CDR3 in DNA: TGTGCCAGCAGCCTCGGACTAGCGGAATACGAGCAGTACTTC.

Remarks on this clonotype: The junction departs from germline at one end; a sequencing error may be responsible. The rearrangement links TRBV7-2 to TRBJ2-3; 7 nucleotides match TRBD2. The germline V gene encodes CDR1 SGHTA and CDR2 FQGNSA. This CDR3 is 14 amino acids long. The CDR3 nucleotides read TGTGCCGGCAGACGTGGACTAGGTGCAGATACGCAGTATTTT. Translation gives CAGRRGLGADTQYF.

This clonotype was counted at least ten times. The chain recombines TRBV6-2 or TRBV6-3 with TRBJ2-5; 9 bases map to TRBD2. V gave up 5 bases and J gave up 4 bases; unmatched junction bases: 5. In germline, CDR1 is MNHEY, CDR2 SVGEGT. This CDR3 region has 14 residues. The CDR3 here is CASSTLAGAETQYF. The CDR3 DNA follows: TGTGCCAGCAGTACCTTAGCGGGAGCAGAGACCCAGTACTTC.

This clonotype has just a few counts. This chain uses TRBV14 with TRBJ2-3, with D possibly being TRBD1 or TRBD2 (5 bases each). Per germline, CDR1 SGHDN and CDR2 FVKESK. The CDR3 extends over 17 amino acids. Trimming pared 0 bases from V and 2 bases from J, leaving 15 bases between. The CDR3 protein is CASSQESAGSFTDTQYF. CDR3 DNA sequence: TGTGCCAGCAGCCAAGAATCGGCAGGGAGTTTCACAGATACGCAGTATTTT.

The V and J genes are TRBV5-5 and TRBJ2-3; D is uncertain. Looked up from germline, CDR1 is SGHKS and CDR2 is YYEKEE (reference sequence). With 2 bases removed from V and 0 bases from J, the gap between germline ends came to 7 bases. The CDR3 has 14 amino acids. The CDR3 DNA is TGTGCCAGCAGCTTCGAATCTAGCACAGATACGCAGTATTTT. It translates to CASSFESSTDTQYF.

This clonotype was observed once. At one boundary the junction diverges from the germline segment, which might be a read error. The rearrangement joins TRBV2 to TRBJ2-5, with 9 bases lining up with TRBD1. This CDR3 has 13 amino acids. Per germline, CDR1 SNHLY and CDR2 FYNNEI. The DNA of the CDR3 is TGTGCCGGATCACAGGGGGCAACGGAGACCAAGTACTTC. This codes for CAGSQGATETKYF.

This clonotype has ten or more counts. This sequence joins TRBV6-1 and TRBJ2-2, with 8 bases that match TRBD2. The germline V gene has CDR1 MNHNS and CDR2 SASEGT. The CDR3 length is 15 residues. V lost 6 bases, J lost 5 bases, and 8 bases stayed unmatched. The CDR3 is CASRGREDKTGELFF. CDR3 DNA: TGTGCCAGCAGGGGGCGGGAGGATAAGACCGGGGAGCTGTTTTTT.

The CDR3 here is CASGTLRIGGYEQYF. CDR3 nucleotide sequence: TGTGCCAGCGGAACACTAAGGATAGGCGGGTACGAGCAGTACTTC. The gene calls are TRBV6-2 or TRBV6-3 and TRBJ2-7; D may be TRBD2 (5 bases). CDR3 size: 15 residues. Looked up from germline, CDR1 is MNHEY and CDR2 is SVGEGT. Trimming shortened V by 8 bases and J by 4 bases, and 21 bases separated the two germline ends.

This clonotype was counted many times. The chain joins TRBV27 to TRBJ2-3; TRBD1 aligns across 7 bases. Per germline, CDR1 MNHEY and CDR2 SMNVEV (reference sequence). The CDR3 contains 14 residues. V was pared by 5 bases and J by 2 bases, with 4 bases of the junction left unmatched. CDR3 bases: TGTGCCAGCAGTACCGACAGGGCCACAGATACGCAGTATTTT. This gives the protein CASSTDRATDTQYF.

There are many counts of this clonotype. The chain couples TRBV7-2 to TRBJ2-7; D might be TRBD2 (6 bases). Trimming stripped 6 bases from V and 6 bases from J, with 18 bases between. This CDR3 spans 14 amino acids. The germline CDR1 and CDR2 sequences are SGHTA and FQGNSA. In DNA form, the CDR3 reads TGTGCCAGCAGGGGAGTTTCGGGGGTAGGCGAGCAGTACTTC. The encoded protein is CASRGVSGVGEQYF. The full variable domain, its missing parts supplied by reference TRBV7-2 and TRBJ2-7, is GAGVSQSPSNKVTEKGKDVELRCDPISGHTALYWYRQSLGQGLEFLIYFQGNSAPDKSGLPSDRFSAERTGGSVSTLTIQRTQQEDSAVYLCASRGVSGVGEQYFGPGTRLTVT.

This clonotype was detected only a few times. This chain uses TRBV12-3 or TRBV12-4 with TRBJ2-5; D may be TRBD1 or TRBD2 (6 bases each). CDR3 length: 13 residues. V was trimmed by 6 bases and J by 4 bases, leaving 12 bases between them. The CDR3 sequence: CASRRGERETQYF. The CDR3 coding sequence is TGTGCCAGCAGGAGGGGGGAGCGAGAGACCCAGTACTTC.

This clonotype showed up many times. The rearrangement links TRBV28 to TRBJ1-4, with unresolved D. This CDR3 comprises 15 residues. CDR1 and CDR2 from the germline V gene are MDHEN and SYDVKM. With 1 base removed from V and 6 bases from J, the gap between germline ends came to 12 bases. The CDR3 DNA reads TGTGCCAGCAGTTTATTCTTGGAGGGCGATGAAAAACTGTTTTTT. Protein: CASSLFLEGDEKLFF.

This clonotype was counted at least ten times. The chain combines TRBV6-5 with TRBJ2-4, with 14 positions matching TRBD2. The V gene's germline CDR1 is MNHEY and CDR2 SVGAGI. The trim removed 0 bases at V and 2 bases at J, leaving 6 bases unmatched. The CDR3 sequence is 19 residues long. CDR3 DNA sequence: TGTGCCAGCAGTTACTCTAGTGGACTAGCGGGAGGAACCAAAAACATTCAGTACTTC. Translation gives CASSYSSGLAGGTKNIQYF.

This clonotype showed up just once. A read error may be the cause here, since a much bigger clone is one base away. The chain is built from TRBV20-1 and TRBJ2-3; 7 bases match TRBD2. J was trimmed by 4 bases and V by 3 bases; bases with no gene match: 10. The V gene's germline CDR1 is DFQATT and CDR2 SNEGSKA (reference sequence). The CDR3 length is 15 residues. The CDR3 loop reads CSASSLAESADTQYF. CDR3 in DNA: TGCAGTGCTAGCAGTCTAGCGGAGAGCGCAGATACGCAGTATTTT.

The chain couples TRBV20-1 to TRBJ2-5; TRBD2 aligns across 9 bases. This CDR3 contains 15 residues. Trimming took 2 bases from V and 4 from J; bases not matched to a gene: 8. Germline values: CDR1 DFQATT, CDR2 SNEGSKA (reference sequence). CDR3 loop: CSARLAGTARETQYF. In nucleotides, the CDR3 is TGCAGTGCTAGACTAGCGGGGACGGCGAGAGAGACCCAGTACTTC.

This clonotype was seen many times. The chain uses TRBV20-1 and TRBJ2-7; 7 bases are shared with TRBD2. CDR1 DFQATT and CDR2 SNEGSKA come from the germline V gene (reference sequence). The CDR3 is 20 amino acids. V trimming: 0 bases; J trimming: 1 base; junction bases outside the gene matches: 21. For the CDR3, the DNA is TGCAGTGCTAGAGATTTTGTGGTGGCTAGCGGTCTTCCTTTATCCTACGAGCAGTACTTC. Translation gives CSARDFVVASGLPLSYEQYF.